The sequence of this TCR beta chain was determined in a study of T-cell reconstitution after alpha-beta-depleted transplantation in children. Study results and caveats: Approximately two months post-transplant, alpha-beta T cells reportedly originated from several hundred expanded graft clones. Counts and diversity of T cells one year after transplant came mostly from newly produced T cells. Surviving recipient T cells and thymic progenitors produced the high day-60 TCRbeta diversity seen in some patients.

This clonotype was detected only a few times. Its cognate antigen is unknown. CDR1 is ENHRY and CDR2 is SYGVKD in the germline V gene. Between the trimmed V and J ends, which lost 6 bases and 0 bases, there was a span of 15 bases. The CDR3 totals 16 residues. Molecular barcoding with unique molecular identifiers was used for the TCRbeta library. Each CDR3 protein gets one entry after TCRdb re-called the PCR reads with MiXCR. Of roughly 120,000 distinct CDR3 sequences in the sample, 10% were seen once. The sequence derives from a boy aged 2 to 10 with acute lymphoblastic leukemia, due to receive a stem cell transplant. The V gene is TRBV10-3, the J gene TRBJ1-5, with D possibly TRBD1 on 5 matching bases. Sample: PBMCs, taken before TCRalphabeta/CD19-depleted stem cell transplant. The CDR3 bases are TGTGCCATCAGCACCGGGACGGGGCTTAGCAATCAGCCCCAGCATTTT. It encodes CAISTGTGLSNQPQHF.